The present TCR beta chain was sequenced within a study of early T cells in non-severe SARS-CoV-2 infection. The CDR3 sequence is 13 residues long. Looked up from germline, CDR1 is SEHNR and CDR2 is FQNEAQ (reference sequence). Trimming cost V 6 bases and J 2 bases; bases outside gene matches: 1. Attachment of unique molecular identifiers was made to individual cDNA molecules. TCRdb called the 5' RACE reads again in MiXCR, with one record for every CDR3 protein. The repertoire holds some 62,000 distinct CDR3 sequences, with less than 10% as singletons. This clonotype has at least ten counts. This chain joins TRBV7-9 and TRBJ1-3; 7 nucleotides agree with TRBD1. Sequencing was carried out using whole blood. The TCR comes from an adult who was a healthcare worker with PCR-confirmed SARS-CoV-2 infection or an uninfected control (not recorded which). The CDR3 loop reads CASRQGAGNTIYF. The DNA of the CDR3 is TGTGCCAGCAGGCAGGGGGCTGGAAACACCATATATTTT. Using reference TRBV7-9 and TRBJ1-3 for the parts outside the CDR3, the full variable domain is DTGVSQNPRHKITKRGQNVTFRCDPISEHNRLYWYRQTLGQGPEFLTYFQNEAQLEKSRLLSDRFSAERPKGSFSTLEIQRTEQGDSAMYLCASRQGAGNTIYFGEGSWLTVV.